A selection of T cell receptor beta chains follows, all from one sample in a study of blood T cell repertoires in COVID-19. Produced via immunoSEQ multiplex PCR; TCRdb's table is partial and in-frame only. The profile shows about 360,000 clones, less than 90% of them singletons. Sequenced: peripheral blood. All receptors derive from a woman aged 60 to 75 with COVID-19, enrolled during active disease. Each CDR3 is given with its conserved first and last residue. A D gene is named only where the DNA matches it firmly. Clone size appears in some rows only: once, few, many, or a class for an expanded clone.

V	length	size	J	D	CDR3
TRBV3-1/TRBV3-2	14	-	TRBJ2-3	-	CASGGIGEADTQYF
TRBV9	13	-	TRBJ1-2	-	CASSVESGYGYTF
TRBV5-1	17	-	TRBJ2-1	-	CASSAGSTLISYNEQFF
TRBV10-3	12	-	TRBJ1-1	-	CASRGVGTEAFF
TRBV19	12	-	TRBJ2-1	-	CASSLTGYEQFF
TRBV6-5	13	-	TRBJ2-7	-	CASSVTGSYEQYF
TRBV4-2	16	-	TRBJ1-2	-	CASSQVWESALIGYTF
TRBV3-1/TRBV3-2	14	-	TRBJ2-1	TRBD2	CASSSLAGNNEQFF
TRBV3-1/TRBV3-2	19	-	TRBJ2-4	TRBD1	CASSQEWDDRGLAKNIQYF
TRBV7-3	17	-	TRBJ2-2	TRBD2	CASSFFLPGGNTGELFF
TRBV30	13	-	TRBJ1-1	-	CAWSVMEGTEAFF
TRBV29-1	13	-	TRBJ2-3	TRBD1	CSVGDRGTDTQYF
TRBV7-8	16	many	TRBJ2-1	TRBD2	CASSTWDLAGGNEQFF
TRBV18	16	-	TRBJ1-3	-	CASSPNRIDSGNTIYF
TRBV18	13	-	TRBJ1-6	-	CASSPGAGSPLHF
TRBV9	13	-	TRBJ1-4	-	CASSQGVGEKLFF
TRBV6-4	14	-	TRBJ2-1	TRBD2	CASSDSGGADEQFF
TRBV30	15	few	TRBJ1-3	-	CAWSVLWRPGNTIYF
TRBV4-2	16	-	TRBJ2-3	TRBD2	CASSQELSGGTDTQYF
TRBV3-1/TRBV3-2	15	-	TRBJ1-3	-	CASSQGPDSGNTIYF
TRBV12-3/TRBV12-4	11	once	TRBJ2-7	-	CASSFGGEQYF
TRBV7-3	22	-	TRBJ1-2	TRBD1	CASSTKRPKMGQGAPDNYGYTF
TRBV6-2/TRBV6-3	17	-	TRBJ2-1	-	CASSYRPGSPLGNEQFF
TRBV21-1	16	-	TRBJ1-5	-	CASNHMWTDSNQPQHF
TRBV28	13	-	TRBJ2-1	-	CASSFGGGDEQFF
TRBV10-3	15	-	TRBJ1-6	TRBD1	CAIKGEGQGGSPLHF
TRBV25-1	15	-	TRBJ1-4	TRBD1	CASSGGQTPNEKLFF
TRBV5-1	15	-	TRBJ1-1	TRBD1	CASSFDRGLGRGAFF
TRBV5-1	14	-	TRBJ1-2	TRBD1	CASSRGQGNYGYTF
TRBV4-2	13	-	TRBJ1-2	-	CASSKTGPGGYTF
TRBV13	14	-	TRBJ1-5	TRBD1	CASSLGTDWQPQHF
TRBV18	15	-	TRBJ1-3	-	CASSPSTDSGNTIYF
TRBV5-1	15	few	TRBJ2-6	-	CASSFHAGGANVLTF
TRBV5-8	15	-	TRBJ1-6	-	CASSPWASYNSPLHF
TRBV30	13	-	TRBJ1-1	-	CAWSPDTGYQVFF
TRBV27	12	-	TRBJ1-2	TRBD1	CASSFRQGGLTF
TRBV5-1	15	once	TRBJ2-3	-	CASSLAGYLTDTQYF
TRBV9	17	-	TRBJ1-2	-	CASSVDPTRGARVGYTF
TRBV5-1	13	-	TRBJ1-2	-	CASSLTSNYGYTF
TRBV15	17	-	TRBJ2-5	TRBD2	CATSRDPIAGLGETQYF
TRBV7-2	14	-	TRBJ1-1	-	CASAFAGAGAEAFF
TRBV11-3	16	-	TRBJ2-2	-	CASSPAQGRNTGELFF
TRBV19	15	few	TRBJ2-3	-	CASKEGVTSTDTQYF
TRBV6-6	14	-	TRBJ1-2	-	CASSRDMKNYGYTF
TRBV6-5	13	few	TRBJ1-5	-	CASSKYSNQPQHF
TRBV7-5	16	-	TRBJ2-3	-	CVRSPTSGPSTDTQYF
TRBV19	14	-	TRBJ2-5	-	CASSIEPRGETQYF
TRBV11-2	16	-	TRBJ1-5	-	CASSLEARAGYQPQHF
TRBV7-9	13	-	TRBJ1-5	-	CASSLGENQPQHF
TRBV30	13	-	TRBJ1-2	-	CAWKDTAFYGYTF
TRBV7-8	17	once	TRBJ2-1	TRBD2	CASSTQTGGAWYNEQFF
TRBV12-5	15	-	TRBJ1-3	TRBD1	CASGWGQSFGNTIYF
TRBV5-8	14	-	TRBJ2-7	-	CASSFRDPSYEQYF
TRBV7-2	14	-	TRBJ2-7	TRBD2	CASSLGWGGYEQYF
TRBV2	16	-	TRBJ1-5	-	CASSEDPNGGNQPQHF
TRBV2	13	-	TRBJ1-5	-	CAIAGRSNQPQHF
TRBV11-3	16	-	TRBJ1-3	-	CASNYGGPLSGNTIYF